The TCR beta chain under discussion was sequenced for a study of blood T cell repertoires in COVID-19. Study overall: Acute and convalescent COVID-19 specimens originated in the United States, Italy and Spain. T cells, B-cell-depleted T cells, or PBMCs supplied cDNA or gDNA.

This clone was seen a few times. Original analysis: Amplification of reference gene primers was used by the study to estimate nucleated cell counts. Only in-frame clones appear in the TCRdb table, and some are missing; sequencing was by immunoSEQ multiplex PCR. V and J calls and clone size follow that table, whereas D and trimming were derived from the DNA. The sample lists 35,000 to 50,000 clones, about four fifths occurring once. Per the germline V gene, CDR1 is LNHDA and CDR2 is SQIVND (reference sequence). CDR3 size: 11 residues. The source is a woman aged 80 or over with acute or convalescent COVID-19. The sample was peripheral blood. The gene calls are TRBV19 and TRBJ2-1; TRBD2 agrees at 14 bases. The CDR3 protein is CGTSGGNEQFF. The CDR3 coding sequence is TGTGGGACTAGCGGGGGGAATGAGCAGTTCTTC.